The TCR beta chain under discussion was sequenced for a study of blood T cell repertoires in COVID-19. Per germline, CDR1 SGHVS and CDR2 FQNEAQ. Trimming stripped 1 base from V and 4 bases from J, with 17 bases between. The CDR3 runs to 16 residues. This clone was counted once. Cohort assignment relied on participant-reported clinical history. A case of COVID-19 had been met by exposed participants within 2 weeks before study entry. As originally analysed: Nucleated cell counts were estimated from reference gene primer amplification. The method was immunoSEQ multiplex PCR; TCRdb's version includes in-frame clones alone and lacks a portion of them. V and J calls and clone size are given by that table; D and trimming were obtained from the DNA. The sample shows fewer than 250,000 clones, around 82% of them seen only once.

Sequenced input: PBMCs or T cells enriched from blood (not recorded which). The receptor comes from a woman in her 40s who had been exposed to COVID-19. The J gene is TRBJ2-7, the V gene TRBV7-8, with D perhaps matching TRBD2 (7 bases). Written as DNA, the CDR3 is TGTGCCAGCAGCTTAGAGGCTCCGGGGGGCCTTTACGAGCAGTACTTC. It is translated as CASSLEAPGGLYEQYF.